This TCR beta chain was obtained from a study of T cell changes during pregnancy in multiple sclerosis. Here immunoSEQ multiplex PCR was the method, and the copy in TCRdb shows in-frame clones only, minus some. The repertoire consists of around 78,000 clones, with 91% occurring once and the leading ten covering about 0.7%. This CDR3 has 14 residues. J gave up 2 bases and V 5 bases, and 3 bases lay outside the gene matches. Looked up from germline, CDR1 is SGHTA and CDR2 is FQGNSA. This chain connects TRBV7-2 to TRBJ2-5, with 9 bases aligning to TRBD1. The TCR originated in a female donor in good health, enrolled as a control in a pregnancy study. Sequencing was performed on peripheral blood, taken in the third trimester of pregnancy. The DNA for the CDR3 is TGTGCCAGCAGCCGAGACAGGGGGCAAGAGACCCAGTACTTC. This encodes CASSRDRGQETQYF.